Below, 9 T cell receptor beta chains from the same sample are listed, as sequenced in a study of blood T cell repertoires in COVID-19 (dated by TCRdb to about 2020). Libraries were constructed by the immunoSEQ multiplex PCR assay. Here the immuneACCESS table is served through TCRdb, limited to in-frame sequences with V and J called. Missing clones are a known gap in these copies; in checked studies unresolved V genes cover under half, and the rest lacks a known reason. The sample yields some 400,000 clones; 70% to 90% were counted once. Approximately 2.9% of the sample comes from the top ten. The sequenced sample was peripheral blood. These receptor sequences come from a human donor in a cohort sampled during active COVID-19.

In nucleotides, the CDR3 is TGTGCCTGGAGTGTACCTCGGAGGAAAGATACGCAGTATTTT. Protein: CAWSVPRRKDTQYF. V usage is TRBV30 and J usage is TRBJ2-3; maybe TRBD2 (5 bases). The V gene's germline CDR1 is GTSNPN and CDR2 SVGIG (reference sequence). V lost 0 bases and J 5 bases, leaving 12 bases between the germline ends. The CDR3 is made up of 14 amino acids.

The V call is TRBV7-8, the J call TRBJ2-1; 12 bases are shared with TRBD2. The CDR3 has 16 amino acids. The V gene's germline CDR1 is SGHVS and CDR2 FQNEAQ. With V trimmed by 4 bases and J by 6 bases, 7 bases remained unmatched. In DNA, the CDR3 is TGTGCCAGCAGCTCTCCTCCGACTAGCGGGAGCAATGAGCAGTTCTTC. Protein product: CASSSPPTSGSNEQFF.

This rearrangement joins TRBV11-2 to TRBJ2-5, with 7 bases matching TRBD2. The CDR3 loop spans 16 amino acids. Germline CDR1 SGHAT, CDR2 FQNNGV. J gave up 1 base and V 6 bases, and 11 bases lay outside the gene matches. The chain's CDR3 is CASRRGLASGQETQYF. The CDR3 DNA sequence: TGTGCCAGCAGGCGGGGCCTGGCTAGCGGCCAAGAGACCCAGTACTTC.

V gene TRBV29-1 combines with J gene TRBJ1-2; possible D gene TRBD1, 5 bases. This CDR3 contains 10 residues. In germline, CDR1 is SQVTM, CDR2 ANQGSEA. V was shortened by 6 bases and J by 9 bases, with 11 bases between the two germline ends. The CDR3 coding sequence is TGCAGCGTGCTGACAGTCAGCTACACCTTC. As protein: CSVLTVSYTF. Full variable domain (outside the CDR3, taken from reference TRBV29-1 and TRBJ1-2): SAVISQKPSRDICQRGTSLTIQCQVDSQVTMMFWYRQQPGQSLTLIATANQGSEATYESGFVIDKFPISRPNLTFSTLTVSNMSPEDSSIYLCSVLTVSYTFGSGTRLTVV.

This chain connects TRBV3-1 (or the pseudogene TRBV3-2) to TRBJ1-2; D gene ambiguous. Germline assignment: CDR1 LGHDT and CDR2 YNNKEL (reference sequence). The CDR3 contains 13 residues. With 0 bases removed from V and 5 bases from J, the gap between germline ends came to 7 bases. The CDR3 coding sequence is TGTGCCAGCAGCCAAGATCCCGGTTATGGCTACACCTTC. Translating gives CASSQDPGYGYTF.

The rearrangement links TRBV23-1 to TRBJ1-2; D call uncertain. TRBV23-1 is placed among ORFs of uncertain function. The CDR3 sequence is 18 residues long. Trimming took 4 bases from V and 4 from J, leaving 25 bases between them. DNA for the CDR3: TGCGCCAGCAGTCCACCCCAGGTAAACCGGTTATGCCGCTATGGCTACACCTTC. This codes for CASSPPQVNRLCRYGYTF.

This chain connects TRBV2 to TRBJ2-7, with D possibly matching TRBD2 (6 bases). V lost 6 bases, J lost 0 bases, and 6 bases lay in between. Germline V CDR1 and CDR2: SNHLY, FYNNEI. CDR3 length: 12 residues. The CDR3 DNA reads as TGTGCCAGCAGCGGGGGCTCCTACGAGCAGTACTTC. Its translation: CASSGGSYEQYF. Variable domain in full (rest from reference TRBV2 and TRBJ2-7): EPEVTQTPSHQVTQMGQEVILRCVPISNHLYFYWYRQILGQKVEFLVSFYNNEISEKSEIFDDQFSVERPDGSNFTLKIRSTKLEDSAMYFCASSGGSYEQYFGPGTRLTVT.

This chain connects TRBV10-3 to TRBJ1-5; TRBD1 matches 9 bases. J gave up 0 bases and V 9 bases, and 12 bases lay outside the gene matches. This CDR3 spans 17 amino acids. Germline V gene data show CDR1 as ENHRY and CDR2 as SYGVKD. DNA of the CDR3: TGTGCCATAGGGGGAACAGGGGGCCTCTATAGCAATCAGCCCCAGCATTTT. Residues: CAIGGTGGLYSNQPQHF.

The chain carries TRBV7-9 and TRBJ1-2; the D is unclear. V lost 1 base and J lost 13, with 10 bases in between. This CDR3 comprises 11 residues. Germline lookup yields CDR1 SEHNR and CDR2 FQNEAQ (reference sequence). In DNA form, the CDR3 reads TGTGCCAGCAGCTTAGACGTTGCCGGCACCTTC. Its translation is CASSLDVAGTF. Supplemented by reference TRBV7-9 and TRBJ1-2, the full variable domain reads DTGVSQNPRHKITKRGQNVTFRCDPISEHNRLYWYRQTLGQGPEFLTYFQNEAQLEKSRLLSDRFSAERPKGSFSTLEIQRTEQGDSAMYLCASSLDVAGTFGSGTRLTVV.